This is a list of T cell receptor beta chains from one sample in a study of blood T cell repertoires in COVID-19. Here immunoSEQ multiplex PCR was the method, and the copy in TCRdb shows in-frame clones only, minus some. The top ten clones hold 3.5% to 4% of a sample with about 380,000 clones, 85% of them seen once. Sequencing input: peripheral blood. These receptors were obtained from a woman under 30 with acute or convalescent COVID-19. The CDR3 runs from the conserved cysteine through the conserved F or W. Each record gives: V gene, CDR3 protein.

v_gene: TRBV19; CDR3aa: CASSFSGTNPYNEQFF
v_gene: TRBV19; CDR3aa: CASILTAGDYGYTF
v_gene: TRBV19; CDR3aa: CASSIVGRMTNQPQHF
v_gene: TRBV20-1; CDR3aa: CSASGTDNSPLHF
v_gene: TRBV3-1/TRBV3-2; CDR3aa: CASSHSGQGASPLHF
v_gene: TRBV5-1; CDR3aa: CASSLGGDNEKLFF
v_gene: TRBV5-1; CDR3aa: CASSPGQGTKNEQFF
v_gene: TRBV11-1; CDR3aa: CASSLADRGRNEQFF
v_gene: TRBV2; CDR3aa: CASSEAWDRETDTQYF
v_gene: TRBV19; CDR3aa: CASSATGMGEKLFF
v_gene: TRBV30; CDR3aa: CAWKIGDSHNYGYTF
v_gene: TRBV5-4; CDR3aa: CASKIAGDQETQYF
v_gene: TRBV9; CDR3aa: CASSAPRDYPAGDEQFF
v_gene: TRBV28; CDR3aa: CASSLNYVGLAGSTYEQYF
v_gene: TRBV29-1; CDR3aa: CSVQTGRDTEAFF
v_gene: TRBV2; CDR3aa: CASSEESGGGNEQFF
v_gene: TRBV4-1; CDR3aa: CASSQGAYNEKLFF
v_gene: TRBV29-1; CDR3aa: CSVRVNRDTEAFF
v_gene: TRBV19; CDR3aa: CASSQLSGKSTDTQYF
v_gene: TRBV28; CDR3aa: CASSETVNTEAFF
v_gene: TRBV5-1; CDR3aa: CASSTGQGANYGYTF
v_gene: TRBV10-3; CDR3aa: CAISGGSGQGNTIYF
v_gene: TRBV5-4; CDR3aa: CASSPTGTSGEETQYF
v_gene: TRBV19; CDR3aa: CASSMNPGQVVYGYTF
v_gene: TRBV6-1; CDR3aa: CASSEEEGFEQFF
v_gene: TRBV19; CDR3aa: CASSRGQGSYGYTF
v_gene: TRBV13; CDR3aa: CASSRPLTDSYGYTF
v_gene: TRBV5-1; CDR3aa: CASSSGQGAYNEQFF
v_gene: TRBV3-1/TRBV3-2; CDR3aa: CASSQEGSSYEQYF
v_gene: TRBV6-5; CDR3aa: CASLARSGGTEAFF
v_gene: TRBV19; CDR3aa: CASQGGDSYGYTF
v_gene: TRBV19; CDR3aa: CASSASGGPRTDTQYF
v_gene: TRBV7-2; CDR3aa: CASSHNPGLAIHEQFF